This TCR beta chain was observed in a study of cytomegalovirus exposure and HLA in healthy donors (dated by TCRdb to the late 2010s). Context from the whole study: An earlier analysis of roughly 610 of the donors reported about 280 Gb of sequence data and 117 million unique TCR beta sequences obtained from approximately 180 million T cells. An early release that covered roughly 600 HLA-typed donors contained about 300 gigabases of sequencing data and 80 million or so unique TCR sequences. Of the 398 genotyped donors, approximately 80% fell in the genetic ancestry cluster associated with self-reported Caucasian donors. The study was designed to test whether signatures of past pathogen exposure could be identified by cataloging public T cell receptors. The T cell repertoires of some 670 subjects were profiled by immunosequencing and related to cytomegalovirus serostatus. Along with the approximately 700-subject first cohort, a separate validation cohort of approximately 110 different subjects was used. The study combined high-throughput TCR immunosequencing, statistical association of individual TCRs with disease status, and machine learning to predict cytomegalovirus infection status. In a later analysis, previously published TCR beta repertoires from some 640 donors were re-analyzed and high-resolution HLA genotyping was added so that TCR occurrence patterns could be studied. The later analysis used no new phenotypic data to find candidate immune exposures, relying instead on TCR beta sequences and their occurrence across donors. In an earlier analysis of roughly 600 of the donors, high-throughput TCR beta sequencing was used to judge whether each TCR beta V gene segment behaved as functional or pseudogenic. Donor age, sex, ethnicity and CMV serostatus were collected together with the repertoire data. In a later genetic analysis, genome-wide SNP genotypes for about 55% of the roughly 670 donors were used, and that subset was treated as a discovery cohort. All discovery cohort repertoires had been generated on a single sequencing platform. HLA typing covered class I and class II loci at four-digit resolution. Typing coverage varied by locus: roughly 629-640 donors for A, B, C, DRB1 and DQB1; 500 to 550 for DQA1; more than 600 for DPA1; under 490 for DPB1. Because of strong linkage in the cohort, roughly five DR-DQ haplotypes were treated as single units for association and clustering. Across 398 genotyped donors of the cohort, an average of about 240,000 unique TCR beta nucleotide sequences per donor were sequenced, and roughly 20% of those sequences were non-productive. Study-wide conclusions, independent of this receptor: When HLA alleles, especially DR and DQ, strongly co-occurred, attributing TCR associations to individual alleles was difficult. In a later genetic analysis, fewer N-insertions in productive TCRs were reported among donors in an Asian-associated ancestry cluster than the roughly 640-donor mean. A further reported finding was that TCR beta sequences accurately predicted the HLA-A and HLA-B alleles for most subjects in the first cohort. In a later analysis, some 17,000 TCR beta sequences were associated with specific HLA alleles at a false discovery rate of 0.05. A later analysis reported that several top co-occurrence clusters appeared linked to parvovirus B19, influenza, CMV and Epstein-Barr virus. A later analysis found that TCR association rates varied across HLA loci, with DRB1 alleles showing the most associated TCRs and HLA-C alleles the fewest. An association between a missense DCLRE1C variant and V-gene and J-gene trimming of TCR beta chains was found in a later genetic analysis and replicated in an independent cohort. Because counts were too low, about 18 rarely observed V segments, including chromosome 9 orphons, were excluded from the earlier analysis of several hundred of the donors. Only TCR beta chains were sequenced in this cohort, and the absence of alpha or paired-chain data limited detectable features. Sequencing depth was assumed to be roughly uniform across donors in the presence/absence analyses, though that assumption may not hold. In both the original and validation cohorts, the classifier was reported to diagnose cytomegalovirus status with high specificity and sensitivity. In an earlier analysis of some 550 of the donors, most TCR beta V segments were observed in productive rearrangements about 87% or about 30% of the time, broadly matching IMGT annotations. The study gave a list of about 150 TCR beta chains associated with cytomegalovirus. A cluster of highly shared sequence variants was judged likely to be a technical artifact of the sequencing pipeline. Because some donors lacked HLA typing at each locus, the association tests relied only on the typed subset. Some IMGT-functional V segments, including TRBV6-2 and TRBV6-3, could not be distinguished by the 87-base-pair reads and were therefore excluded. Correlated functional status among segregating V segments might reflect linkage disequilibrium, but an unknown experimental factor could not be ruled out. It was suggested by the authors that the approach could potentially be generalized to other disease states and immunological phenotypes. Immune exposure information for the cohort was limited to CMV serostatus. In a later analysis, HLA-associated TCR beta chains were found to be more clonally expanded and to have lower generation probabilities than equally common non-associated chains. Most TCR sequences were seen in very few donors, while some public TCRs were found in many individuals. According to a later analysis, most CMV-associated TCR beta chains appeared to be HLA-restricted, and the HLA associations seemed to be driven largely by CMV exposure. A few of the identified cytomegalovirus-associated TCR beta chains were confirmed in vitro to be specific for cytomegalovirus antigens.

A word on this clone: Its antigen specificity is not known. One base away there is no much larger clone; base qualities are not given.

The germline ends are 18 bases apart after V is trimmed by 5 bases and J by 3 bases. There are 16 amino acids in the CDR3, from cysteine to phenylalanine inclusive. The sequence is cut down to CDR3 DNA, 48 bases in frame from base 1. In the germline V gene, CDR1 corresponds to SGHRS and CDR2 to YFSETQ. The receptor library was made with the immunoSEQ multiplex PCR assay. A mixture of 60 forward primers for TCR Vbeta segments and 13 reverse primers for TCR Jbeta segments was used in the multiplex PCR. A multiplex PCR assay on genomic DNA amplified the CDR3 region of rearranged TCR beta genes. Amplified TCR beta libraries were sequenced as 87-base-pair reads on the Illumina HiSeq System. Processing in the source paper ran as follows. A later analysis counted approximately 76 million unique TCR beta chains across the 690 or so repertoires, and roughly 10 million of these chains were shared by at least two donors. Raw reads were error-corrected and collapsed into unique sequences with a nearest-neighbor algorithm that merged closely related sequences to remove PCR and sequencing errors. Alignment of CDR3 sequences to IMGT reference sequences was used to assign V, D and J gene segments. For a sequence to be retained, a match of at least six nucleotides was required to both a V gene segment and a J gene segment. Rearrangements were called productive when the CDR3 lacked stop codons and stayed in frame with V and J; all others were non-productive. Following IMGT convention, CDR3 was defined as the stretch from the second conserved V-encoded cysteine to the conserved J-encoded phenylalanine. Sequences without an unambiguous match to a single V gene segment were excluded from the earlier analysis of about 600 of the donors. In an earlier analysis of a few hundred of the donors, V segments were called functional above 56.7% productive rearrangements and were called segregating when the between-donor standard deviation exceeded 5%. A statistical classification framework was built for diagnosing cytomegalovirus status from the catalog of TCR beta chain sequences. In a later analysis, V and J genes were assigned by comparing TCR nucleotide sequences against IMGT/GENE-DB human TR gene sequences. A later analysis assigned CDR3 sequences and most-parsimonious VDJ recombination scenarios with the TCRdist pipeline. In a later analysis, every TCR beta chain was defined by the combination of its CDR3 amino acid sequence and its V-gene family, and reads without a unique V-gene family were dropped. A later analysis removed 592 highly shared, low-generation-probability nucleotide sequences to deal with suspected cross-contamination and a sequencing artifact. A later analysis calculated a clonal expansion index for each public chain from normalized within-repertoire ranks of inferred template counts. In a later analysis, generation probabilities were computed with a VDJ recombination model fitted to out-of-frame rearrangements, and the resulting probabilities were checked against IGoR. A later analysis scored TCR-TCR, TCR-HLA and TCR-CMV co-occurrence with hypergeometric tests, applying a repertoire-size bias correction to TCR pairs. To estimate false discovery rates, a later analysis permuted the HLA or CMV assignments 20 times. In a later analysis, co-occurring TCRs were grouped with DBSCAN, and TCRdist sequence similarity was added when clustering was performed within HLA-allele-positive subsets. Repertoires with fewer than 30,000 or more than 120,000 public chains, plus five repertoires with anomalous nucleotide sharing, were excluded from co-occurrence clustering. Entries here come from immuneACCESS through TCRdb and include only in-frame sequences with V and J called. Some clones fail to appear in such tables; in the studies checked, an unresolved V gene covers under half of the shortfall, and the cause of the remainder is unknown. The V and J calls and clone size come from that table; D and trimming were worked out from the DNA. In this sample the table shows 100,000 to 150,000 clones, approximately 80% of which occur a single time. Clones ranked in the top ten supply 1.5% of the sample.

The cohort comprised some 680 healthy bone marrow donors. At the time of sampling, all cohort members were nominally healthy, though unrecorded immune exposures were likely present. The donor tested CMV seronegative and was one of the 352 seronegative cohort members. A peripheral blood sample was provided by each donor, and peripheral blood mononuclear cells were used for TCR beta sequencing. The Qiagen DNeasy Blood Extraction Kit was used to extract genomic DNA from the blood cell samples. Sequenced sample: PBMCs. The receptor was isolated from a female donor in good health and CMV-seronegative. The sequence links TRBV5-1 to TRBJ2-1; the D gene is perhaps TRBD2, on 5 matching bases. The base sequence is TGCGCCAGCAGACCCAGTGGTAGCGAGATCTACAATGAGCAGTTCTTC. It codes for CASRPSGSEIYNEQFF. This CDR3, with the reference TRBV5-1 and TRBJ2-1 proteins standing in past its ends, gives the full variable domain KAGVTQTPRYLIKTRGQQVTLSCSPISGHRSVSWYQQTPGQGLQFLFEYFSETQRNKGNFPGRFSGRQFSNSRSEMNVSTLELGDSALYLCASRPSGSEIYNEQFFGPGTRLTVL.